The 9 T cell receptor beta chains below all came from one sample that was sequenced in a study of blood T cell repertoires in COVID-19. Profiling relied on immunoSEQ multiplex PCR, and the TCRdb table lists in-frame clones only, not all of them. The table records about 100,000 clones, roughly nine tenths of them present only once. The sequenced sample was peripheral blood. Receptor source: a man aged 55 to 69 with acute or convalescent COVID-19.

The chain joins TRBV6-6 to TRBJ1-6, with a possible D match to TRBD1 (5 bases). CDR1 and CDR2 (germline): MNHNY, SVGAGI (reference sequence). Deletions cut 5 bases from V and 0 bases from J, with 14 bases between. The CDR3 extends over 17 amino acids. The CDR3 DNA follows: TGTGCCAGCAGTCGTCAGGGTTTGGGCTCCTATAATTCACCCCTCCACTTT. Translated: CASSRQGLGSYNSPLHF.

The chain couples TRBV10-3 to TRBJ2-7; D gene uncertain. Germline lookup yields CDR1 ENHRY and CDR2 SYGVKD. The CDR3 is 15 amino acids. V shed 3 bases and J shed 2 bases, with 14 bases lying between them. The CDR3 bases are TGTGCCATCAGTGACCCCGTGGCTTCGACCTACGAGCAGTACTTC. Protein product: CAISDPVASTYEQYF.

Turning to this clone: Other nucleotide sequences in the sample specify the same CDR3. The chain is built from TRBV2 and TRBJ2-3; 10 nucleotides match TRBD1. Germline V lookup: CDR1 SNHLY, CDR2 FYNNEI. Losses at the gene ends were 3 bases for V and 6 bases for J; bases not matched to a gene: 3. The CDR3 is 14 residues long. The CDR3, as DNA: TGTGCCAGCAGTGAGGACAGGGGGAGGGATACGCAGTATTTT. Its protein product is CASSEDRGRDTQYF.

In its sample, this clone was seen once. V is TRBV7-2 and J is TRBJ1-1; TRBD1 might be the D (6 bases). Germline CDR1 is SGHTA and CDR2 is FQGNSA. The CDR3 covers 12 residues. Between the trimmed V and J ends, which lost 5 bases and 5 bases, there was a span of 9 bases. CDR3 residues: CASSTRGTEAFF. The CDR3, as DNA: TGTGCCAGCAGCACCAGGGGTACTGAAGCTTTCTTT.

V usage is TRBV7-8 and J usage is TRBJ2-7; TRBD2 matches 8 bases. V dropped 6 bases and J dropped 0; count of bases not matched to a gene: 4. Germline loops: CDR1 SGHVS, CDR2 FQNEAQ. The CDR3 sequence is 14 residues long. The CDR3 DNA follows: TGTGCCAGCAGTACTAGCGGAGACTCCTACGAGCAGTACGTC. This encodes CASSTSGDSYEQYV.

The chain recombines TRBV5-1 with TRBJ2-2, with 15 bases that match TRBD2. V shed 4 bases, J shed 7 bases, and the junction held 8 bases outside the gene matches. Per the germline V gene, CDR1 is SGHRS and CDR2 is YFSETQ. This CDR3 comprises 17 residues. In nucleotides, the CDR3 is TGCGCCAGCAGCCTCGGACTAGCGGGAGGGCCAAGCGGGGAGCTGTTTTTT. It specifies CASSLGLAGGPSGELFF. Combining the CDR3 with reference TRBV5-1 and TRBJ2-2 gives the whole variable domain KAGVTQTPRYLIKTRGQQVTLSCSPISGHRSVSWYQQTPGQGLQFLFEYFSETQRNKGNFPGRFSGRQFSNSRSEMNVSTLELGDSALYLCASSLGLAGGPSGELFFGEGSRLTVL.

The V call is TRBV5-1, the J call TRBJ1-2; 12 nucleotides agree with TRBD1. The CDR3 covers 15 residues. The V and J ends lost 3 bases and 12 bases, in that order; junction bases with no gene match: 12. The germline V gene encodes CDR1 SGHRS and CDR2 YFSETQ. CDR3 DNA: TGCGCCAGCAGCTATACCCGGGACAGGGGGCCTTACAACACCTTC. Protein product: CASSYTRDRGPYNTF.

The chain carries TRBV29-1 and TRBJ2-1; TRBD2 aligns across 11 bases. V shed 7 bases and J 0 bases; nucleotides not matched to a gene: 14. The germline CDR1 and CDR2 sequences are SQVTM and ANQGSEA. The CDR3 contains 18 residues. The CDR3 region is CSARGLAEPNHSYNEQFF. DNA for the CDR3: TGCAGCGCCAGGGGACTAGCGGAACCGAACCACTCCTACAATGAGCAGTTCTTC.

The chain links TRBV28 to TRBJ2-2; tentative D call: TRBD2 (7 bases). V was cut by 2 bases and J by 7 bases, with 11 bases left in between. Germline V gene sequence: CDR1 MDHEN, CDR2 SYDVKM. There are 14 residues in the CDR3. CDR3 region: CASSLGGAVGELFF. The CDR3 DNA follows: TGTGCCAGCAGTTTAGGGGGGGCAGTCGGGGAGCTGTTTTTT.